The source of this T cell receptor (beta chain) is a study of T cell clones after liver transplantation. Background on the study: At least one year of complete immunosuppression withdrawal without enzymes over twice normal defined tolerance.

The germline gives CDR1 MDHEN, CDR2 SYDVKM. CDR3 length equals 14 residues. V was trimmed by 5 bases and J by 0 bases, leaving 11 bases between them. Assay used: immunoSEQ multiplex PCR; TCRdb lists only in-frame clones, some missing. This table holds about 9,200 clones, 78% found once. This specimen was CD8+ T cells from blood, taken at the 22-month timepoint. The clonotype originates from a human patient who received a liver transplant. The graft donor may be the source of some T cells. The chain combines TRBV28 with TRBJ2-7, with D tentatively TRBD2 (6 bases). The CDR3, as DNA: TGTGCCAGCAGTAGGAGGGTTCTCTCCTACGAGCAGTACTTC. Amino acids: CASSRRVLSYEQYF.